Presented here are 10 T cell receptor beta chains from one specimen sequenced in a study of OX40 agonist ivuxolimab in advanced cancers. Profiling relied on immunoSEQ multiplex PCR, and the TCRdb table lists in-frame clones only, not all of them. The table has 60,000 to 65,000 clones, approximately 90% seen once; the top ten hold approximately 10%. Material: CD4+ or CD8+ T cells sorted from blood, obtained in a trial of the OX40 agonist ivuxolimab. These receptors all come from an adult with an advanced solid tumor such as melanoma, head and neck, liver or kidney cancer.

The J gene is TRBJ2-3, the V gene TRBV2, with no clear D. This CDR3 has 12 amino acids. CDR1 is SNHLY, CDR2 FYNNEI, per germline. Trimming cost V 6 bases and J 5 bases, with 9 bases left between them. The CDR3 DNA sequence: TGTGCCAGCAGGGTGAGAGGAGATACGCAGTATTTT. Its translation is CASRVRGDTQYF.

The V and J genes are TRBV29-1 and TRBJ1-2; D gene uncertain. The CDR3 is made up of 12 amino acids. V lost 6 bases to trimming and J lost 0 bases, with 8 bases between them. From germline, CDR1 is SQVTM and CDR2 ANQGSEA. Here the CDR3 DNA reads TGCAGCGTGGTCGCTGCTAACTATGGCTACACCTTC. Its protein product is CSVVAANYGYTF.

This rearrangement joins TRBV7-2 to TRBJ1-2, with TRBD1 as a possible D gene (5 bases). Germline-derived CDR1 and CDR2 are SGHTA and FQGNSA. This CDR3 comprises 15 residues. Trimming left V 3 bases short and J 0 bases short, with 11 bases between. Here the CDR3 reads CASSFQGLTNYGYTF. The DNA for the CDR3 is TGTGCCAGCAGCTTCCAGGGACTTACTAACTATGGCTACACCTTC.

The chain carries TRBV19 and TRBJ1-2; D is undetermined. This CDR3 spans 14 amino acids. Trimming stripped 0 bases from V and 4 bases from J, with 9 bases between. Germline CDR1 reads LNHDA; CDR2 reads SQIVND (reference sequence). The CDR3 region is CASSIDRPVYGYTF. The CDR3 DNA is TGTGCCAGTAGTATAGATAGGCCCGTCTATGGCTACACCTTC.

The rearrangement links TRBV11-2 to TRBJ2-1, with TRBD1 identical over 11 bases. The CDR3 consists of 16 residues. Per the germline V gene, CDR1 is SGHAT and CDR2 is FQNNGV. The junction had 5 bases not matched to a gene; V was cut back by 4 bases and J by 3 bases. The CDR3 sequence: CASSSRTGGLYNEQFF. The CDR3 DNA reads as TGTGCCAGCAGCTCTAGGACAGGGGGCCTCTACAATGAGCAGTTCTTC.

The rearrangement uses TRBV11-3 and TRBJ2-1; D possibly corresponds to TRBD2 (7 bases). Trimming shortened V by 3 bases and J by 3 bases, and 9 bases separated the two germline ends. The CDR3 covers 14 residues. Germline lookup yields CDR1 SGHNT and CDR2 YENEEA. CDR3 sequence reads: CASSFGGHYNEQFF. In nucleotides, the CDR3 is TGTGCCAGCAGCTTCGGGGGGCACTACAATGAGCAGTTCTTC.

The count of this clone is one. The rearrangement joins TRBV29-1 to TRBJ2-6; tentative D call: TRBD2 (6 bases). CDR3 length equals 13 residues. V shed 7 bases and J shed 7 bases, with 14 bases lying between them. Looked up from germline, CDR1 is SQVTM and CDR2 is ANQGSEA. CDR3 in amino acids: CSAHGGGANVLTF. DNA of the CDR3: TGCAGCGCCCATGGGGGAGGAGCCAACGTCCTGACTTTC. Using reference TRBV29-1 and TRBJ2-6 for the parts outside the CDR3, the full variable domain is SAVISQKPSRDICQRGTSLTIQCQVDSQVTMMFWYRQQPGQSLTLIATANQGSEATYESGFVIDKFPISRPNLTFSTLTVSNMSPEDSSIYLCSAHGGGANVLTFGAGSRLTVL.

The chain links TRBV5-8 to TRBJ1-1, with D perhaps TRBD1 (5 bases). The germline CDR1 and CDR2 sequences are SGHTS and YDEGEE. Trimming took off 2 bases at V and 3 bases at J, with 11 bases between the two ends. The CDR3 has 14 amino acids. The CDR3 reads CASSFRVIDTEAFF. For the CDR3, the DNA is TGTGCCAGCAGCTTCAGGGTTATCGACACTGAAGCTTTCTTT. The full variable domain, rest sourced from reference TRBV5-8 and TRBJ1-1, is EAGVTQSPTHLIKTRGQQATLRCSPISGHTSVYWYQQALGLGLQFLLWYDEGEERNRGNFPPRFSGRQFPNYSSELNVNALELEDSALYLCASSFRVIDTEAFFGQGTRLTVV.

The rearrangement uses TRBV5-1 and TRBJ2-3, with TRBD2 matching 8 bases. The CDR3 sequence is 15 residues long. Germline values: CDR1 SGHRS, CDR2 YFSETQ. V gave up 2 bases and J gave up 0 bases; unmatched junction bases: 2. The CDR3 DNA follows: TGCGCCAGCAGCTTCAGGACTAGCAGCACAGATACGCAGTATTTT. This gives the protein CASSFRTSSTDTQYF.

This chain connects TRBV6-1 to TRBJ2-1; tentatively, D is TRBD2 (5 bases). Germline CDR1 reads MNHNS; CDR2 reads SASEGT. V gave up 1 base and J gave up 0 bases, with 10 bases separating them. The CDR3 runs 16 residues. In DNA form, the CDR3 reads TGTGCCAGCAGTGAAGGAGGGTGGATCTCCTACAATGAGCAGTTCTTC. Protein: CASSEGGWISYNEQFF.